This TCR beta chain derives from a study of T cell responses to AZD1222 COVID-19 vaccine. Germline-derived CDR1 and CDR2 are SGHDT and YYEEEE. The CDR3 totals 18 residues. V shed 5 bases and J shed 0 bases, with 18 bases lying between them. Assay used: immunoSEQ multiplex PCR; TCRdb lists only in-frame clones, some missing. The sample has roughly 260,000 clones, over 90% seen once. The sequencing used peripheral blood, collected on day 0 of AZD1222 vaccination. V is TRBV5-6 and J is TRBJ2-6; no clear D gene. This receptor was identified in an adult in good health. The CDR3 spells CASRRGSPRHSGANVLTF. The CDR3 nucleotides are TGTGCCAGCAGGAGAGGTTCCCCCCGGCACTCTGGGGCCAACGTCCTGACTTTC. The full variable domain, rest sourced from reference TRBV5-6 and TRBJ2-6, is DAGVTQSPTHLIKTRGQQVTLRCSPKSGHDTVSWYQQALGQGPQFIFQYYEEEERQRGNFPDRFSGHQFPNYSSELNVNALLLGDSALYLCASRRGSPRHSGANVLTFGAGSRLTVL.